This is a list of T cell receptor beta chains from one sample in a study of T cells expressing NK-cell markers. TCRdb re-called the 5' RACE reads; every CDR3 protein appears as one record, without DNA. The table lists 550,000 to 600,000 distinct CDR3 sequences, with 3.5% to 4.5% in the top ten. Source material: blood T cells: a sorted CD56 or NKG2C T cell subset, CD4+ or CD8+ T cells, or bulk PBMC T cells (not recorded which). These receptors all stem from a man between 18 and 35 years old in good health. Each CDR3 is given with its conserved first and last residue.

v_call: TRBV6-5; j_call: TRBJ2-4; cdr3_aa: CASSYSGLAGAKNIQYF
v_call: TRBV28; j_call: TRBJ2-7; cdr3_aa: CASSFDRGDREQYF
v_call: TRBV27; j_call: TRBJ2-3; cdr3_aa: CASSLLAGGPGQGTDTQYF
v_call: TRBV5-5; j_call: TRBJ1-2; cdr3_aa: CASSLAGTNYGYTF
v_call: TRBV7-9; j_call: TRBJ1-4; cdr3_aa: CASSLDAGRNEKLFF
v_call: TRBV2; j_call: TRBJ1-5; cdr3_aa: CASRYGGQPQHF
v_call: TRBV25-1; j_call: TRBJ2-1; cdr3_aa: CASSEGIGTPDNEQFF
v_call: TRBV20-1; j_call: TRBJ2-1; cdr3_aa: CSGRPENYNEQFF
v_call: TRBV5-6; j_call: TRBJ2-5; cdr3_aa: CASSLGLAAATQYF
v_call: TRBV3-1; j_call: TRBJ1-5; cdr3_aa: CASSRLGNQPQHF
v_call: TRBV20-1; j_call: TRBJ2-1; cdr3_aa: CSARGTRRVIVDEQFF
v_call: TRBV29-1; j_call: TRBJ2-2; cdr3_aa: CSAGLARTGELFF
v_call: TRBV10-3; j_call: TRBJ1-5; cdr3_aa: CAISPGGGQPQHF
v_call: TRBV12-3/TRBV12-4; j_call: TRBJ2-1; cdr3_aa: CASRHFPGNEQFF
v_call: TRBV29-1; j_call: TRBJ2-1; cdr3_aa: CSVEASSSPVF
v_call: TRBV6-2/TRBV6-3; j_call: TRBJ2-1; cdr3_aa: CASSYAGTQNEQFF
v_call: TRBV20-1; j_call: TRBJ1-2; cdr3_aa: CSAMQGPNFSGYTF
v_call: TRBV7-8; j_call: TRBJ2-7; cdr3_aa: CASGQGLPYEQYF
v_call: TRBV12-3/TRBV12-4; j_call: TRBJ2-1; cdr3_aa: CASSLDGQFDEQFF
v_call: TRBV7-6; j_call: TRBJ2-1; cdr3_aa: CASKRAGGPSYNEQFF
v_call: TRBV7-9; j_call: TRBJ1-4; cdr3_aa: CASSSGTGREKLFF
v_call: TRBV21-1; j_call: TRBJ2-5; cdr3_aa: CASTLGGQGRRQETQYF
v_call: TRBV18; j_call: TRBJ1-1; cdr3_aa: CASSPSGIEAFF
v_call: TRBV7-2; j_call: TRBJ1-6; cdr3_aa: CASSLAATGSVANSPLHF
v_call: TRBV10-3; j_call: TRBJ2-7; cdr3_aa: CAIKTAGANEQYF
v_call: TRBV20-1; j_call: TRBJ2-3; cdr3_aa: CSALAGLTDTQYF
v_call: TRBV25-1; j_call: TRBJ1-1; cdr3_aa: CASSRKGRTGKRREAFF
v_call: TRBV4-1; j_call: TRBJ2-3; cdr3_aa: CASSQGTGLSTDTQYF
v_call: TRBV20-1; j_call: TRBJ2-3; cdr3_aa: CSARKMGSSGSTDTQYF
v_call: TRBV29-1; j_call: TRBJ2-3; cdr3_aa: CSVENGVTSDTQYF
v_call: TRBV27; j_call: TRBJ2-7; cdr3_aa: CASSLGPLYEQYF
v_call: TRBV7-2; j_call: TRBJ2-7; cdr3_aa: CASSLEWVGSYEQYF
v_call: TRBV10-1; j_call: TRBJ2-1; cdr3_aa: CASTIPGQGIQIHEQFF
v_call: TRBV6-5; j_call: TRBJ2-2; cdr3_aa: CASSYSWTHTGELFF
v_call: TRBV7-2; j_call: TRBJ2-7; cdr3_aa: CASSLSATGQGLGQYF
v_call: TRBV11-2; j_call: TRBJ2-1; cdr3_aa: CASSLDSGYNEQFF
v_call: TRBV28; j_call: TRBJ2-7; cdr3_aa: CASSFGDTASEQYF
v_call: TRBV5-5; j_call: TRBJ1-4; cdr3_aa: CASSFPGTTNEKLFF
v_call: TRBV6-5; j_call: TRBJ1-5; cdr3_aa: CASSYGPGGQPQHF
v_call: TRBV5-5; j_call: TRBJ2-5; cdr3_aa: CASSFTPGETQYF
v_call: TRBV6-5; j_call: TRBJ2-1; cdr3_aa: CASSYPPGQPYNEQFF
v_call: TRBV20-1; j_call: TRBJ2-7; cdr3_aa: CSASPRALGPYEQYF
v_call: TRBV15; j_call: TRBJ2-1; cdr3_aa: CATSRDRIAGGNEQFF
v_call: TRBV9; j_call: TRBJ2-1; cdr3_aa: CASSPRGRDYNEQFF
v_call: TRBV12-3/TRBV12-4; j_call: TRBJ1-5; cdr3_aa: CASSWGTWDRRENQPQHF
v_call: TRBV7-2; j_call: TRBJ2-1; cdr3_aa: CASRALAGERKFF
v_call: TRBV6-4; j_call: TRBJ2-2; cdr3_aa: CASSKGLDDTGELFF
v_call: TRBV6-2/TRBV6-3; j_call: TRBJ2-2; cdr3_aa: CASSDGTSGRTGELFF
v_call: TRBV20-1; j_call: TRBJ2-7; cdr3_aa: CSAPAGGSYEQYF
v_call: TRBV5-1; j_call: TRBJ2-7; cdr3_aa: CASSLARDRVATSTYEQYF
v_call: TRBV21-1; j_call: TRBJ1-1; cdr3_aa: CASSKTSGTENTEAFF
v_call: TRBV12-5; j_call: TRBJ2-3; cdr3_aa: CASGQGLRSTDTQYF
v_call: TRBV5-1; j_call: TRBJ1-1; cdr3_aa: CASSLDMVGSDTEAFF
v_call: TRBV7-2; j_call: TRBJ2-7; cdr3_aa: CASSLGRGPLYEQYF
v_call: TRBV6-5; j_call: TRBJ2-5; cdr3_aa: CASSHYTGTGEWETQYF
v_call: TRBV5-6; j_call: TRBJ2-2; cdr3_aa: CASSFGLAGGLTGELFF
v_call: TRBV7-2; j_call: TRBJ1-1; cdr3_aa: CASSLDWGTNTEAFF
v_call: TRBV28; j_call: TRBJ2-2; cdr3_aa: CASSREGSGTGELFF
v_call: TRBV30; j_call: TRBJ2-5; cdr3_aa: CVSGRGGETQYF